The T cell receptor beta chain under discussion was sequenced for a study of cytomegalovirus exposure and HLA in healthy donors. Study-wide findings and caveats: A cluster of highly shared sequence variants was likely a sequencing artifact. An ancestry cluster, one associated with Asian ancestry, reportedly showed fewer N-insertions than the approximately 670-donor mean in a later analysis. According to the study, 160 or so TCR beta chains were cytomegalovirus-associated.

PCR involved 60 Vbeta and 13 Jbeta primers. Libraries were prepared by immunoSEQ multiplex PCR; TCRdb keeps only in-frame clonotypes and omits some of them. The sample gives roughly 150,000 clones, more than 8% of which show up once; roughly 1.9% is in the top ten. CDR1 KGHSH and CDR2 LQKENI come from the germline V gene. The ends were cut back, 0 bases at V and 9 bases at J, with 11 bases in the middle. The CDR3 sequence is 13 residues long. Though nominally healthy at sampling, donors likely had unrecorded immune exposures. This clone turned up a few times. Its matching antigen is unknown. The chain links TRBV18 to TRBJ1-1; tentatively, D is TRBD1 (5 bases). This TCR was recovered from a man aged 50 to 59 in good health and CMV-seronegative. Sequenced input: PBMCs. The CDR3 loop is CASSPPQRGQAFF. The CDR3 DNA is TGTGCCAGCTCACCACCTCAAAGGGGCCAAGCTTTCTTT.